One and the same sample provided the 18 T cell receptor beta chains below, sequenced in a study of T-cell memory formation after mild COVID-19. TCRdb itself ran the 5' RACE reads through MiXCR, one entry per CDR3 protein. The sample lists just under 150,000 distinct CDR3 sequences; about 19% were seen once. The sample taken for sequencing was PBMCs or a T cell subset sorted from them (not recorded which). These receptors were obtained from an adult woman who had mild COVID-19 (a few samples of this study predate the infection). Cell type and time point are not known.

The J gene is TRBJ1-1, the V gene TRBV10-3; 9 positions match TRBD1. The ends lost 6 bases at V and 5 bases at J; junction bases unmatched: 4. Germline-derived CDR1 and CDR2 are ENHRY and SYGVKD. The CDR3 spans 13 residues. The CDR3 bases are TGTGCCATCAGGGGGACAGGGAAGACTGAAGCTTTCTTT. It translates to CAIRGTGKTEAFF.

The V call is TRBV2, the J call TRBJ1-2; a weak D match, TRBD1 (6 bases). CDR1 is SNHLY, CDR2 FYNNEI, per germline. Deletions cut 7 bases from V and 6 bases from J, with 15 bases between. The CDR3 has 13 amino acids. The CDR3 DNA reads as TGTGCCAGCAAGGGGCAGGGGTTCGATGGCTACACCTTC. This encodes CASKGQGFDGYTF.

This chain connects TRBV28 to TRBJ2-3; TRBD2 matches 12 bases. There are 16 residues in the CDR3. Trimming at V came to 0 bases and at J to 3 bases, leaving 1 base not matched to a gene. Germline V gives CDR1 MDHEN, CDR2 SYDVKM. CDR3 loop: CASSLWTSGRTDTQYF. CDR3 coding DNA: TGTGCCAGCAGTTTATGGACTAGCGGGAGAACAGATACGCAGTATTTT.

This clonotype was counted ten times or more. This sequence joins TRBV7-3 and TRBJ2-2, with TRBD2 matching 7 bases. The V and J ends lost 8 bases and 1 base, in that order; junction bases with no gene match: 1. CDR3 length: 13 residues. Per germline, CDR1 SGHTA and CDR2 FQGTGA. The CDR3: CASGTMNTGELFF. The DNA of the CDR3 is TGTGCCAGCGGGACTATGAACACCGGGGAGCTGTTTTTT.

The V gene is TRBV7-8, the J gene TRBJ2-2; TRBD2 might be the D (6 bases). Trimming left V 8 bases short and J 4 bases short, with 17 bases between. This CDR3 comprises 15 residues. The germline V gene encodes CDR1 SGHVS and CDR2 FQNEAQ. The CDR3 sequence: CASHSAGSGTGELFF. The DNA for the CDR3 is TGTGCCAGCCATTCGGCGGGGAGTGGCACCGGGGAGCTGTTTTTT.

This clonotype was seen more than once but under ten times. V gene TRBV2 combines with J gene TRBJ2-3; D is unclear. CDR1 is SNHLY and CDR2 is FYNNEI in the germline V gene. The ends were cut back, 5 bases at V and 0 bases at J, with 12 bases in the middle. The CDR3 runs 15 residues. The CDR3 DNA is TGTGCCAGCAGTTCCGACGTAGCTAGCACAGATACGCAGTATTTT. It is translated as CASSSDVASTDTQYF.

This clonotype came up many times. This chain links TRBV7-3 with TRBJ2-1, with D perhaps TRBD2 (6 bases). CDR1 is SGHTA, CDR2 FQGTGA, per germline. The germline V and J ends were trimmed by 7 bases and 5 bases, with 18 bases remaining between them. CDR3 length: 15 amino acids. The CDR3 bases are TGTGCCAGCATTACTGGCGGGACTTGCAACAATGAGCAGTTCTTC. Translation gives CASITGGTCNNEQFF.

The V call is TRBV7-2, the J call TRBJ2-2; TRBD2 is a possible D gene (6 bases). The germline gives CDR1 SGHTA, CDR2 FQGNSA. The CDR3 covers 15 residues. Trimming left V 5 bases short and J 1 base short, with 11 bases between. The CDR3 bases are TGTGCCAGCAGCGCCAGACTAGTGAACACCGGGGAGCTGTTTTTT. It yields the protein CASSARLVNTGELFF. Drawing the rest from reference TRBV7-2 and TRBJ2-2, the complete variable domain is GAGVSQSPSNKVTEKGKDVELRCDPISGHTALYWYRQSLGQGLEFLIYFQGNSAPDKSGLPSDRFSAERTGGSVSTLTIQRTQQEDSAVYLCASSARLVNTGELFFGEGSRLTVL.

J is TRBJ2-3 and V is TRBV7-2; 13 nucleotides match TRBD2. Trimming took 5 bases from V and 6 from J; bases not matched to a gene: 8. The CDR3 runs to 16 residues. The V gene's germline CDR1 is SGHTA and CDR2 FQGNSA. The CDR3 loop is CASSQTSGGVVDTQYF. The CDR3 nucleotides read TGTGCCAGCAGCCAAACTAGCGGGGGGGTCGTTGATACGCAGTATTTT.

This clonotype has only a few counts. The CDR3 region has the DNA TGCAGTGCTAGAAAAGCGGATGGGGCAGATACGCAGTATTTT. Its protein product is CSARKADGADTQYF. The chain joins TRBV20-1 to TRBJ2-3, with D tentatively TRBD2 (5 bases). V lost 2 bases and J 4 bases, leaving 13 bases between the germline ends. This CDR3 region has 14 residues. Germline CDR1 is DFQATT and CDR2 is SNEGSKA (reference sequence).

There are a few counts of this clonotype. The chain couples TRBV12-3 or TRBV12-4 to TRBJ2-6; D unclear. This CDR3 is 16 amino acids long. Trimming cost V 2 bases and J 0 bases, with 8 bases left between them. The CDR3 nucleotides read TGTGCCAGCAGTTTAAATGGAAACTCTGGGGCCAACGTCCTGACTTTC. Translation gives CASSLNGNSGANVLTF.

V and J are TRBV2 and TRBJ1-2; D may be TRBD1 (6 bases). Germline V lookup: CDR1 SNHLY, CDR2 FYNNEI. CDR3 length equals 14 residues. V lost 10 bases and J 0 bases, leaving 15 bases between the germline ends. The CDR3 sequence: CATRGTEANYGYTF. The DNA of the CDR3 is TGTGCCACAAGGGGGACGGAAGCTAACTATGGCTACACCTTC.

This chain joins TRBV6-2 or TRBV6-3 and TRBJ1-2; weak D call: TRBD1 (6 bases). Germline V CDR1 and CDR2: MNHEY, SVGEGT. V lost 6 bases and J lost 2, with 7 bases in between. This CDR3 region has 12 residues. CDR3 sequence reads: CASSRGNYGYTF. The DNA for the CDR3 is TGTGCCAGCAGCAGGGGAAACTATGGCTACACCTTC.

The gene calls are TRBV9 and TRBJ2-5, with a tentative D call TRBD2 (5 bases). Looked up from germline, CDR1 is SGDLS and CDR2 is YYNGEE. Deletions cut 0 bases from V and 5 bases from J, with 14 bases between. The CDR3 has 15 residues. The CDR3 here is CASSVGSGTYETQYF. The CDR3 DNA reads TGTGCCAGCAGCGTAGGTTCGGGAACGTATGAGACCCAGTACTTC.

The gene calls are TRBV29-1 and TRBJ2-4; a possible D gene is TRBD1 (6 bases). This CDR3 is built from 14 residues. From germline, CDR1 is SQVTM and CDR2 ANQGSEA. V was trimmed by 0 bases and J by 9 bases, leaving 15 bases between them. CDR3 bases: TGCAGCGTTGAAGATCTCGGGCCCAGGGGCATTCAGTACTTC. This encodes CSVEDLGPRGIQYF.

This clonotype was recorded many times. The V call is TRBV5-1, the J call TRBJ2-1, with 11 nucleotides matching TRBD2. The CDR3 spans 17 residues. CDR1 is SGHRS, CDR2 YFSETQ, per germline. V lost 2 bases and J lost 4; bases outside the gene matches: 8. CDR3 loop: CASSLYGTSGLYNEQFF. The CDR3 coding sequence is TGCGCCAGCAGCTTATACGGGACTAGCGGACTGTACAATGAGCAGTTCTTC.

There are a few counts of this clonotype. This chain links TRBV10-3 with TRBJ2-7; D uncertain. Germline loops: CDR1 ENHRY, CDR2 SYGVKD. Trimming removed 6 bases from V and 2 bases from J, with 5 bases in between. The CDR3 extends over 11 amino acids. In DNA form, the CDR3 reads TGTGCCATCAGGGAAACCTACGAGCAGTACTTC. It encodes CAIRETYEQYF.

This clonotype was detected ten times or more. The chain employs TRBV5-1 and TRBJ2-7; a weak D match, TRBD1 (7 bases). Germline assignment: CDR1 SGHRS and CDR2 YFSETQ. The CDR3 is made up of 16 amino acids. V was pared by 4 bases and J by 0 bases, with 17 bases between. In DNA form, the CDR3 reads TGCGCCAGCAGCCGGCAGGGGGGCTCCAACTCCTACGAGCAGTACTTC. Its translation: CASSRQGGSNSYEQYF.